Listed here is a single T cell receptor beta chain. The data belong to a study of blood T cell repertoires in COVID-19. As for the study in general: COVID-19 samples from acute and convalescent phases originated in the United States, Italy and Spain.

Libraries were prepared by immunoSEQ multiplex PCR; TCRdb keeps only in-frame clonotypes and omits some of them. The sample has some 130,000 clones, 70% to 85% seen once. Germline V lookup: CDR1 MNHEY, CDR2 SVGAGI. V gave up 0 bases and J gave up 1 base, with 12 bases separating them. The CDR3 runs to 16 residues. Sequenced: peripheral blood. This clonotype originated in a man aged 55 to 70 who had recovered from COVID-19. The chain links TRBV6-5 to TRBJ1-1; weak D call: TRBD1 (6 bases). CDR3 amino acids: CASSYSRGAQNTEAFF. CDR3 DNA sequence: TGTGCCAGCAGTTACTCCAGGGGCGCCCAGAACACTGAAGCTTTCTTT.